This section outlines one TCR beta chain sequence together with its context. Its antigen target is currently unknown. No base qualities exist here, and no much larger clone lies one base off it. Receptors were amplified or captured by the immunoSEQ multiplex PCR assay. Adaptive Biotechnologies carried out high-throughput TCR-beta CDR3 sequencing of genomic DNA for most patients. From the authors' description of their analysis: Adaptive's ImmunoSEQ software was the source of the TCR sequencing data for 15 to 20 patients, while three other patients were processed with MiXCR and VDJtools. CDR3 nucleotide sequences shared by donor and recipient were removed because the origin of these sequences could not be assigned. To count as alloreactive, a clone needed at least 2-fold expansion over unstimulated cells and a minimum CFSE-low frequency of 0.002% (template counts) or 0.001% (read counts). Clones detected in sequenced pre-transplant spleen, lymph node, or MLR CFSE-low populations of the donor or recipient were defined as mappable. The cumulative frequency of alloreactive clones was calculated as a percentage of all sequences, weighted by copy number. The immuneACCESS repertoire file appears here via TCRdb, limited to in-frame rearrangements. These files lack a portion of the clones; in checked studies, under half of the deficit traces to unresolved V genes, and the cause of the others is not known. That table gives V, J and clone size, and the DNA gave D and trimming. Counted in this sample were roughly 25,000 clones; over 90% of them appeared once. Around 0.53% of the sample belongs to the ten largest clones.

Reading the germline V gene gives CDR1 MGHRA and CDR2 YSYEKL. Compared with germline, V lacks 1 base and J lacks 4 bases; bases without a gene match: 5. The CDR3 sequence holds 15 residues, the cysteine and phenylalanine included. CDR3 DNA is the only sequence kept; it has 45 bases, read in frame from the first base. This record belongs to a study of graft-versus-host responses after intestinal transplantation (dated by TCRdb to the early 2020s). The study in broad terms: The transplants that recipients got were multivisceral, liver-intestinal, or isolated intestinal. Rather than going through the commercial service, samples from three later patients were sequenced in-house on an Illumina MiSeq and processed with MiXCR. Alloreactive clones were identified by sequencing pre-transplant mixed lymphocyte reaction products and comparing them with unstimulated pre-transplant donor and recipient T cells. Anti-thymocyte globulin induction was given to all recipients, followed by maintenance tacrolimus and steroids for about 3 years. Graft-versus-host and host-versus-graft alloreactive T cell clones were tracked in the graft, circulation and bone marrow after intestinal transplantation using bulk TCR-beta CDR3 sequencing. A cohort of about 26 intestinal transplant recipients, including one retransplant, was enrolled, and 3 patients lacking pretransplant specimens were excluded. Donor T cell macrochimerism was defined as a peak of at least 4% donor T cells among recipient peripheral blood mononuclear cells.

Blood samples were collected up to 4 times in the first month after transplant and then at least monthly when available. Here is what the overall study found, with its caveats: Peak levels of circulating GvH clones were associated with declines in HvG clones early after transplant. GvH clones were found in recipient bone marrow, and some of the GvH clones appeared earlier in ileal mucosa or blood, which is consistent with an intestinal mucosal origin. The conclusions were limited by the relatively low number and heterogeneity of the intestinal transplant patients. High GvH to HvG T cell clonal ratios were observed in the allografts of patients with donor T cell macrochimerism.

The source was PBMCs, collected 18 days after transplant. The clonotype originates from a human patient who received an intestinal transplant, so some T cells may come from the graft donor. The rearrangement joined TRBV4-1 to TRBJ1-1, with 8 bases matching TRBD1. The nucleotide sequence is TGCGCCAGCAGCCAAGTAGGGCAGGGGGCCACTGAAGCTTTCTTT. The resulting protein is CASSQVGQGATEAFF.